This TCR beta chain stems from a study of blood T cells in healthy people across ages. About the research overall: With template switching, about one barcoded beta molecule was captured per two T cells.

Using a J-beta primer mix together with a sample-barcoded 5' primer, a second PCR was run for roughly 6 to 12 cycles. Sequencing recovered at least 2.5 million CDR3-containing paired-end reads from each sample. TCRdb redid the calling of the 5' RACE reads with MiXCR, one entry per CDR3 protein. The data contain 1.5 million to 2 million distinct CDR3 sequences, 49% of them singletons. Each sample used at least 6 million PBMCs. From germline, CDR1 is SQVTM and CDR2 ANQGSEA. CDR3 size: 12 residues. Trimming took off 5 bases at V and 5 bases at J, with 12 bases between the two ends. Study conclusions and caveats: Greater diversity and more naive CD4+ cells were seen in long-lived donors than in aged donors.

This clonotype was recorded a few times. Its specificity is unknown. The sequence was obtained from a woman aged 35 to 49 in good health. The sequencing sample was made of blood. V and J are TRBV29-1 and TRBJ2-5; weak D call: TRBD1 (7 bases). CDR3 sequence: CSVFRGRETQYF. In DNA, the CDR3 is TGCAGCGTTTTCAGGGGGAGGGAGACCCAGTACTTC.